A selection of T cell receptor beta chains follows, all from one sample in a study of neoadjuvant nivolumab and ipilimumab in lung cancer. Measured with immunoSEQ multiplex PCR; TCRdb has only the in-frame clones, and not every one. The sample has under 35,000 clones; about nine tenths are singletons. The material was peripheral blood, obtained after neoadjuvant nivolumab, alone or with ipilimumab, at or shortly before surgery. All receptors derive from an adult with non-small cell lung cancer. Each CDR3 is given with its conserved first and last residue. The D gene is left open where the match is weak. Size values are once, few and many counts, or a class for expanded clones, and some rows have none.

>NA|TRBJ1-4|NA|14|TRBV7-9
CASSFDGRAEKLFF
TGTGCCAGCAGCTTCGATGGGAGGGCTGAAAAACTGTTTTTT
>NA|TRBJ2-7|TRBD1|14|TRBV5-1
CASSPTGTGNEQYF
TGCGCCAGCAGCCCTACCGGGACAGGGAACGAGCAGTACTTC
>NA|TRBJ1-1|TRBD1|16|TRBV27
CASSSTGTGGRTEAFF
TGTGCCAGCAGTTCCACCGGGACAGGGGGACGCACTGAAGCTTTCTTT
>NA|TRBJ2-6|NA|17|TRBV2
CASSVSDPSSGANVLTF
TGTGCCAGCAGTGTGTCGGACCCGAGCTCTGGGGCCAACGTCCTGACTTTC
>NA|TRBJ1-2|NA|13|TRBV6-1
CASSDREEYGYTF
TGTGCCAGCAGTGACAGGGAAGAGTATGGCTACACCTTC
>NA|TRBJ2-3|TRBD1|14|TRBV7-9
CASSRDSDRDTQYF
TGTGCCAGCAGCCGGGACAGCGATAGAGATACGCAGTATTTT
>NA|TRBJ1-1|NA|14|TRBV5-1
CASSSGSMNTEAFF
TGCGCCAGCAGCTCGGGCTCCATGAACACTGAAGCTTTCTTT
>NA|TRBJ1-1|NA|15|TRBV7-8
CASSLTGQVWTEAFF
TGTGCCAGCAGCTTAACCGGACAAGTATGGACTGAAGCTTTCTTT
>NA|TRBJ1-1|TRBD1|15|TRBV4-1
CASSTRTGGTSEAFF
TGCGCCAGCAGCACCCGGACAGGGGGCACGTCTGAAGCTTTCTTT
>NA|TRBJ1-2|TRBD1|16|TRBV5-6
CASSWGTGTANYGYTF
TGTGCCAGCAGCTGGGGGACAGGGACGGCTAACTATGGCTACACCTTC
>NA|TRBJ2-3|NA|13|TRBV7-2
CASSLGGTDTQYF
TGTGCCAGCAGCTTAGGTGGCACAGATACGCAGTATTTT
>NA|TRBJ2-3|NA|15|TRBV4-3
CASSQGRSGADTQYF
TGCGCCAGCAGCCAAGGCCGATCTGGGGCAGATACGCAGTATTTT
>NA|TRBJ1-2|NA|16|TRBV6-5
CASSYSGGRGNYGYTF
TGTGCCAGCAGTTACTCGGGGGGAAGGGGTAACTATGGCTACACCTTC
>NA|TRBJ1-4|NA|15|TRBV7-9
CASSLGGAGNEKLFF
TGTGCCAGCAGCTTAGGAGGGGCGGGTAATGAAAAACTGTTTTTT
>NA|TRBJ2-5|NA|13|TRBV5-6
CASNPTGQETQYF
TGTGCCAGCAACCCCACAGGACAAGAGACCCAGTACTTC
>NA|TRBJ2-7|NA|11|TRBV4-1
CASGGPNEQYF
TGCGCCAGCGGAGGGCCGAACGAGCAGTACTTC
>NA|TRBJ1-2|NA|16|TRBV25-1
CASIPAGGALDSGYTF
TGTGCCAGCATCCCCGCAGGTGGGGCATTGGATAGTGGCTACACCTTC
>NA|TRBJ2-7|NA|12|TRBV13
CASSLEGGEQYF
TGTGCCAGCAGCTTAGAAGGGGGCGAGCAGTACTTC
>NA|TRBJ2-3|NA|13|TRBV7-8
CASSSGQPDTQYF
TGTGCCAGCAGCTCGGGCCAACCAGATACGCAGTATTTT
>NA|TRBJ1-6|NA|15|TRBV18
CASSPTSSYNSPLHF
TGTGCCAGCTCACCAACGAGCTCCTATAATTCACCCCTCCACTTT
>NA|TRBJ2-5|NA|16|TRBV7-2
CASSTAVYRVQETQYF
TGTGCCAGCAGCACGGCGGTTTACAGGGTACAAGAGACCCAGTACTTC
>once|TRBJ2-2|NA|16|TRBV1
CTSSHQGVPQFGELFF
TGCACCAGCAGCCATCAGGGTGTGCCGCAGTTCGGGGAGCTGTTTTTT
>NA|TRBJ1-5|TRBD1|16|TRBV18
CASSPSWDRDGQPQHF
TGTGCCAGCTCACCGAGTTGGGACAGGGACGGTCAGCCCCAGCATTTT
>NA|TRBJ1-2|TRBD1|14|TRBV10-3
CAISSTGPAYGYTF
TGTGCCATCAGTTCGACAGGGCCCGCCTATGGCTACACCTTC
>NA|TRBJ2-2|TRBD2|15|TRBV7-6
CASRGGAGWTGELFF
TGTGCCAGCAGGGGAGGGGCGGGATGGACCGGGGAGCTGTTTTTT
>NA|TRBJ2-5|NA|14|TRBV5-1
CASSSGRPQETQYF
TGCGCCAGCAGCTCCGGACGGCCACAAGAGACCCAGTACTTC
>once|TRBJ2-3|TRBD2|17|TRBV4-1
CASSQDRGGARTDTQYF
TGCGCCAGCAGCCAAGATCGGGGGGGGGCAAGGACAGATACGCAGTATTTT
>NA|TRBJ2-5|NA|11|TRBV10-2
CATYSEETQYF
TGCGCCACCTACTCCGAAGAGACCCAGTACTTC
>NA|TRBJ1-1|NA|15|TRBV28
CASSFGDAANTEAFF
TGTGCCAGCAGTTTTGGGGATGCTGCGAACACTGAAGCTTTCTTT
>NA|TRBJ1-1|NA|14|TRBV6-1
CASSEARLNTEAFF
TGTGCCAGCAGTGAAGCGCGCTTGAACACTGAAGCTTTCTTT
>NA|TRBJ2-7|NA|12|TRBV7-6
CASSLAPYEQYF
TGTGCCAGCAGCTTAGCCCCCTACGAGCAGTACTTC
>NA|TRBJ1-2|NA|13|TRBV2
CASRLRGGGGYTF
TGTGCCAGCAGATTGAGGGGAGGCGGTGGCTACACCTTC
>NA|TRBJ2-3|NA|14|TRBV9
CASSVVGGGDTQYF
TGTGCCAGCAGCGTAGTCGGGGGAGGAGATACGCAGTATTTT
>NA|TRBJ2-7|TRBD2|16|TRBV15
CATSRGISGGAYEQYF
TGTGCCACCAGCAGGGGTATAAGCGGGGGGGCTTACGAGCAGTACTTC
>NA|TRBJ1-1|NA|12|TRBV7-9
CASSLAGGVAFF
TGTGCCAGCAGCTTAGCAGGGGGGGTGGCTTTCTTT
>once|TRBJ1-1|TRBD1|16|TRBV14
CASSPGWWTGITEAFF
TGTGCCAGCAGCCCAGGTTGGTGGACAGGGATAACTGAAGCTTTCTTT
>NA|TRBJ2-6|NA|14|TRBV6-5
CASGRATGANVLTF
TGTGCCAGTGGACGGGCAACTGGGGCCAACGTCCTGACTTTC
>NA|TRBJ2-3|TRBD2|15|TRBV9
CASSVGGGLTDTQYF
TGTGCCAGCAGCGTAGGCGGGGGGCTCACAGATACGCAGTATTTT
>NA|TRBJ2-5|NA|15|TRBV18
CASSPNREVGETQYF
TGTGCCAGCTCACCGAACAGGGAGGTGGGAGAGACCCAGTACTTC
>NA|TRBJ2-5|NA|13|TRBV28
CASSPDKEWTQYF
TGTGCCAGCAGCCCTGACAAGGAATGGACCCAGTACTTC
>NA|TRBJ1-4|NA|14|TRBV2
CASSEGFGGEKLFF
TGTGCCAGCAGTGAAGGGTTTGGGGGTGAAAAACTGTTTTTT
>NA|TRBJ1-1|NA|13|TRBV5-1
CASSLDQNTEAFF
TGCGCCAGCAGCTTGGACCAGAACACTGAAGCTTTCTTT
>medium-sized|TRBJ2-3|NA|16|TRBV28
CASSVPGRLVVDTQYF
TGTGCCAGCAGTGTACCGGGACGTCTCGTTGTGGATACGCAGTATTTT
>NA|TRBJ2-7|NA|15|TRBV4-2
CASSPSSLDFREQYF
TGTGCCAGCAGTCCCTCGAGTTTGGACTTTCGGGAGCAGTACTTC
>NA|TRBJ1-1|NA|15|TRBV18
CASSPSGAPVLKAFF
TGTGCCAGCTCACCATCGGGGGCCCCCGTCCTGAAAGCTTTCTTT
>NA|TRBJ1-1|NA|13|TRBV27
CASSSGSHTEAFF
TGTGCCAGCAGTTCCGGATCTCACACTGAAGCTTTCTTT
>NA|TRBJ1-5|NA|16|TRBV7-2
CASSLKGYGGNQPQHF
TGTGCCAGCAGCTTAAAGGGGTATGGGGGCAATCAGCCCCAGCATTTT
>few|TRBJ2-7|NA|12|TRBV5-4
CASSPRGYEQYF
TGTGCCAGCAGCCCGAGGGGCTACGAGCAGTACTTC
>NA|TRBJ2-5|TRBD2|16|TRBV2
CASSALLAGGQETQYF
TGTGCCAGCAGTGCCTTGCTAGCGGGGGGGCAAGAGACCCAGTACTTC
>NA|TRBJ2-2|NA|16|TRBV11-2
CASSLDLSPRAGELFF
TGTGCCAGCAGCTTAGATCTATCGCCTAGGGCCGGGGAGCTGTTTTTT
>NA|TRBJ1-2|TRBD1|12|TRBV18
CASSLGQGGYTF
TGTGCCAGCTCACTCGGACAGGGAGGCTACACCTTC
>NA|TRBJ2-3|NA|15|TRBV7-8
CASSLDWGSGDTQYF
TGTGCCAGCAGCTTAGATTGGGGAAGCGGAGATACGCAGTATTTT